This TCR beta chain was identified in a study of Graves' ophthalmopathy and Graves' hyperthyroidism. Ophthalmopathy was moderately-to-severely active, CAS at least 3, NOSPECS at least 4, lasting under 3 months. Transcripts of RNA were the source for amplifying TCR beta CDR3 regions. HTBI primers primed a first-round RT-PCR, and a second-round multiplex PCR followed. From the multiplex PCR reads, TCRdb called clonotypes with MiXCR, one entry per CDR3 protein. This table has over 150,000 distinct CDR3 sequences, less than 45% appearing once. This TCR came from a woman aged 40 to 49 with Graves' ophthalmopathy. The source material was peripheral blood.

DNA of the CDR3: TGTGCCAGCAGCTTAGTGTTACTGGGCTCTGGGGCCAACGTCCTGACTTTC. Translation gives CASSLVLLGSGANVLTF. The chain carries TRBV11-2 and TRBJ2-6; no firm D call. Germline-derived CDR1 and CDR2 are SGHAT and FQNNGV. There are 17 residues in the CDR3. V lost 1 base and J 0 bases, leaving 10 bases between the germline ends. Complete variable domain (other parts from reference TRBV11-2 and TRBJ2-6): EAGVAQSPRYKIIEKRQSVAFWCNPISGHATLYWYQQILGQGPKLLIQFQNNGVVDDSQLPKDRFSAERLKGVDSTLKIQPAKLEDSAVYLCASSLVLLGSGANVLTFGAGSRLTVL.